This T cell receptor beta chain was sequenced during a study of somatic mutations in cytotoxic T cells in rheumatoid arthritis. The study, taken as a whole, reports: For CD8+ T-cell clonality, rheumatoid arthritis patients and age-matched healthy controls did not differ significantly.

Regarding this clone: Its antigen is as yet unknown.

The germline gives CDR1 GTSNPN, CDR2 SVGIG (reference sequence). The V gene lost 2 bases and the J gene lost 5 bases, with 13 bases spanning the gap. The CDR3 has 14 residues. Clones were read by immunoSEQ multiplex PCR, and TCRdb kept only the in-frame ones, dropping some. Here the sample spans around 19,000 clones, 65% to 75% being singletons. The chain links TRBV30 to TRBJ2-1; maybe TRBD1 (5 bases). The sequencing input was CD8+ T cells sorted from blood. The source of this sequence is a man aged 60 to 69 in good health. The CDR3 DNA is TGTGCCTGGAGTAAAGAGAGGACAAACAATGAGCAGTTCTTC. Its translation is CAWSKERTNNEQFF.